The entry below gives a single T cell receptor beta chain sequence along with its context. This entry comes from a study of blood T cell repertoires in COVID-19. Study-wide background: Samples of COVID-19 (acute and convalescent) were obtained from the United States, Italy and Spain.

Participants spanned ages about 18 to 89 years and resided in fewer than 30 US areas. Self-reported history from a screening survey and questionnaire set each donor's cohort. Up to 2 weeks before entering the study, exposed participants had met a COVID-19 case. Method: immunoSEQ multiplex PCR; TCRdb's copy keeps in-frame clones and lacks some. The table lists around 320,000 clones, 90% of them singletons, with about 4% in the top ten. This TCR came from a woman younger than 45 who had been exposed to COVID-19. The sequenced sample consisted of PBMCs or T cells enriched from blood (not recorded which).

CDR3 loop: CASSIHKLAGEQFF. CDR3 coding DNA: TGTGCCAGTAGTATTCACAAACTGGCGGGTGAGCAGTTCTTC. V and J are TRBV19 and TRBJ2-1, with a possible D match to TRBD2 (5 bases). This CDR3 has 14 residues. The germline gives CDR1 LNHDA, CDR2 SQIVND (reference sequence). Deletions cut 3 bases from V and 9 bases from J, with 15 bases between.